This T cell receptor (beta chain) was profiled in a study of sequential checkpoint blockade in melanoma. Study details: Randomization was 1:1 between first-line nivolumab→ipilimumab and ipilimumab→nivolumab. Each arm's sequence ended with maintenance nivolumab.

The treatment denotes: randomized to nivolumab then ipilimumab (arm A) or the reverse (arm B). No patient had prior DNA-damaging chemotherapy. PBMC sorting kept live CD3+CD8+ cells without CD19 or CD56. Measured with immunoSEQ multiplex PCR; TCRdb has only the in-frame clones, and not every one. The sample records thousands of clones, about 80% being singletons. V lost 8 bases, J lost 6 bases, and 7 bases stayed unmatched. CDR3 length: 13 residues. Germline V gene data show CDR1 as SGHTA and CDR2 as FQGTGA. This sequence joins TRBV7-3 and TRBJ2-1; 7 bases agree with TRBD2. This TCR derives from a human donor with melanoma. This material consisted of CD8+ T cells sorted from blood (inferred from file names), taken from a patient given nivolumab and ipilimumab in sequence. The chain's CDR3 is CASAGEPFNEQFF. In nucleotides, the CDR3 is TGTGCCAGCGCGGGGGAGCCATTCAATGAGCAGTTCTTC.